The sequence of this T cell receptor (beta chain) was determined in a study of molecular identifiers for immune sequencing clone quantification. General observations from the study: In CMV-specific effectors, clones above 20 copies held over 98% of molecules; naive, under 1%. Highly expanded clone sizes could be underestimated by identical TCR molecules sharing a barcode.

In the case of this clonotype: What it binds is not known. A clone one base away is much larger, so this may be a read error.

Sorting captured naive CD8 T cells as CD8+CD4-CCR7+CD45RA+. The germline CDR1 and CDR2 sequences are SGDLS and YYNGEE. V lost 4 bases, J lost 2 bases, and 5 bases stayed unmatched. The CDR3 covers 15 residues. Each CDR3 protein gets one entry after TCRdb re-called the PCR reads with MiXCR. This sample carries more than 70,000 distinct CDR3 sequences, around a fifth of them seen once, and the ten largest clones take approximately 1%. The source is a human donor in good health. Some libraries in this study had Jurkat cell RNA spiked in. Sample: naive CD8+ T cells from blood, with Jurkat cell RNA spiked in. As to subset: FACS-sorted CD8+CD4-CCR7+CD45RA+ naive T cells. This chain joins TRBV9 and TRBJ2-2; TRBD2 aligns across 7 bases. The CDR3 DNA reads TGTGCCAGCAGCACCGGCGGGGGTAACACCGGGGAGCTGTTTTTT. The encoded protein is CASSTGGGNTGELFF.